This record covers a single TCR beta chain. Its cognate antigen is unknown. This sample was included in a study of T cells after yellow fever vaccination. TCRdb reprocessed the 5' RACE reads via MiXCR and lists one record per CDR3 protein. The sample has some 320,000 distinct CDR3 sequences, 8.7% seen once. Study-wide results and caveats: Peak timing came faster in the weaker secondary response, day 5 versus 15. Booster samples showed a return of most primary-vaccination clones (under 97% CD4, approximately 88% CD8).

CDR3 length: 11 residues. V was clipped by 0 bases and J by 14 bases, with 8 bases between them. Per germline, CDR1 SEHNR and CDR2 FQNEAQ (reference sequence). The source of this sequence is a man aged 18 to 30 who received the YFV17D yellow fever vaccine. The sequencing used PBMCs, collected on the day of the first yellow fever vaccination. This rearrangement joins TRBV7-9 to TRBJ2-1; D unclear. The CDR3 region has the DNA TGTGCCAGCAGCTTAGCGACGGTGAAGTTCTTC. Protein product: CASSLATVKFF. Full variable domain (rest looked up from reference TRBV7-9 and TRBJ2-1): DTGVSQNPRHKITKRGQNVTFRCDPISEHNRLYWYRQTLGQGPEFLTYFQNEAQLEKSRLLSDRFSAERPKGSFSTLEIQRTEQGDSAMYLCASSLATVKFFGPGTRLTVL.